The next 9 T cell receptor beta chains were all read from a single sample in a study of blood T cell repertoires in COVID-19. Sequencing used immunoSEQ multiplex PCR; TCRdb keeps in-frame clones, though not all of them. Seen here are approximately 100,000 clones, roughly 92% observed once, and the top ten hold approximately 5.1%. Sequenced sample: peripheral blood. These receptors all stem from a man between 65 and 85 years old with acute or convalescent COVID-19.

This rearrangement joins TRBV27 to TRBJ2-5, with 9 bases identical to TRBD2. Germline V gives CDR1 MNHEY, CDR2 SMNVEV (reference sequence). Trimming at V came to 4 bases and at J to 3 bases, leaving 6 bases not matched to a gene. The CDR3 loop spans 15 amino acids. The CDR3 region is CASSSRGRAEETQYF. CDR3 sequence (DNA): TGTGCCAGCAGTTCCCGCGGGAGGGCCGAAGAGACCCAGTACTTC.

The DNA of the CDR3 is TGCGCCAGCAGCTTCTCCGAGGTAGTTCAGCAGTTCTTC. It translates to CASSFSEVVQQFF. The chain has TRBV5-1 and TRBJ2-1; D is uncertain. This CDR3 contains 13 residues. The germline V gene has CDR1 SGHRS and CDR2 YFSETQ. V dropped 2 bases and J dropped 11 bases, with 14 bases sitting between them.

The genes are TRBV9 and TRBJ1-6, with D hard to call. CDR3 size: 15 residues. Germline V gives CDR1 SGDLS, CDR2 YYNGEE. Between the trimmed V and J ends, which lost 0 bases and 9 bases, there was a span of 13 bases. CDR3 sequence (DNA): TGTGCCAGCAGCGTAGGCGGAGGGAAGGGTTCACCCCTCCACTTT. This sequence encodes CASSVGGGKGSPLHF.

The chain combines TRBV27 with TRBJ2-7; no clear D gene. This CDR3 contains 13 residues. Germline V lookup: CDR1 MNHEY, CDR2 SMNVEV (reference sequence). Trimming took off 3 bases at V and 0 bases at J, with 6 bases between the two ends. CDR3 amino acids: CASSFWPSYEQYF. In DNA, the CDR3 is TGTGCCAGCAGTTTTTGGCCCTCCTACGAGCAGTACTTC.

The rearrangement joins TRBV6-5 to TRBJ2-7, with 9 nucleotides matching TRBD1. CDR1 and CDR2 from the germline V gene are MNHEY and SVGAGI. The CDR3 has 14 amino acids. V dropped 5 bases and J dropped 3; count of bases not matched to a gene: 5. The CDR3 coding sequence is TGTGCCAGCAGTCCGGGACAGGGAGGCTACGAGCAGTACTTC. Protein sequence: CASSPGQGGYEQYF.

This chain connects TRBV7-2 to TRBJ2-3; 8 positions match TRBD2. V was pared by 4 bases and J by 5 bases, with 8 bases of the junction left unmatched. CDR3 length: 15 residues. CDR1 is SGHTA, CDR2 FQGNSA, per germline. The CDR3 loop is CASSSGGAVEDTQYF. CDR3 DNA: TGTGCCAGCAGCTCCGGGGGGGCGGTAGAAGATACGCAGTATTTT.

This chain joins TRBV27 and TRBJ1-5; weak D call: TRBD1 (6 bases). The V gene's germline CDR1 is MNHEY and CDR2 SMNVEV (reference sequence). The V and J ends lost 4 bases and 11 bases respectively, with 18 bases between them. The CDR3 runs 14 residues. CDR3 nucleotides: TGTGCCAGCAGTTCCAACAGGGTCACGTCGACCCAGCATTTT. It specifies CASSSNRVTSTQHF.

The J gene is TRBJ2-3, the V gene TRBV6-5; D is undetermined. Germline V CDR1 and CDR2: MNHEY, SVGAGI. V dropped 1 base and J dropped 2 bases, with 7 bases sitting between them. This CDR3 contains 14 residues. The CDR3 DNA reads TGTGCCAGCAGTTACTATGCGTCCACAGATACGCAGTATTTT. Its translation: CASSYYASTDTQYF.

This rearrangement joins TRBV19 to TRBJ2-3, with unresolved D. The V and J ends lost 8 bases and 2 bases respectively, with 11 bases between them. This CDR3 is 13 amino acids long. CDR1 and CDR2 (germline): LNHDA, SQIVND (reference sequence). The CDR3 DNA reads TGTGCCAGTTCGCCAACTTTCACAGATACGCAGTATTTT. This sequence encodes CASSPTFTDTQYF.